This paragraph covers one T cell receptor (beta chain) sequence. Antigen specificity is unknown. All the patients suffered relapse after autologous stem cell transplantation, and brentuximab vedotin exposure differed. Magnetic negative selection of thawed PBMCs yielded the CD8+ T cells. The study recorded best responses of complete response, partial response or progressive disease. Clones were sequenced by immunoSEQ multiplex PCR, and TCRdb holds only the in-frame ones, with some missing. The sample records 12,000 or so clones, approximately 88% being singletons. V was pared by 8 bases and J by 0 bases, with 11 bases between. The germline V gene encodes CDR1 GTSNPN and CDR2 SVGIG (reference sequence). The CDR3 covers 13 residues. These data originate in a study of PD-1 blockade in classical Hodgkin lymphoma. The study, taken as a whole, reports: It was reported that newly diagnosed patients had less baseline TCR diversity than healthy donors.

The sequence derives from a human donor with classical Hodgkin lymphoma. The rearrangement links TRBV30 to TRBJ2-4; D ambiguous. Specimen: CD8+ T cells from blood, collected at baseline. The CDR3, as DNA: TGTGCCGGCCACAGACTAGCCAAAAACATTCAGTACTTC. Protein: CAGHRLAKNIQYF.